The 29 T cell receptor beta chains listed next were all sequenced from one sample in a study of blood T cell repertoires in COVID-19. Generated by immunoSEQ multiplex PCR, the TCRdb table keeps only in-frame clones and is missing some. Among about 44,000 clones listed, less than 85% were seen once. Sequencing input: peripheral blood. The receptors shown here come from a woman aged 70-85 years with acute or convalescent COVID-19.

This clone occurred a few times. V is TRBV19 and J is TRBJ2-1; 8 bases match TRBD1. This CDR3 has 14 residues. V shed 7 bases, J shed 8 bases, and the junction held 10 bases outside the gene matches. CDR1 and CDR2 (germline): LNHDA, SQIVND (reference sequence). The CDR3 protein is CASTDRGSGDEQFF. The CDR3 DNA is TGTGCCAGTACCGACAGGGGATCGGGTGATGAGCAGTTCTTC.

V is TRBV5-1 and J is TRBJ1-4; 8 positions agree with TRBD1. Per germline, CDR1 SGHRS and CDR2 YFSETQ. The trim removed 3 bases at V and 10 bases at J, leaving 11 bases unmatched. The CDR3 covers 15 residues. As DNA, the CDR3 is TGCGCCAGCAGCTCTCAGGGGGCGGGTACTGGAAAACTGTTTTTT. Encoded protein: CASSSQGAGTGKLFF.

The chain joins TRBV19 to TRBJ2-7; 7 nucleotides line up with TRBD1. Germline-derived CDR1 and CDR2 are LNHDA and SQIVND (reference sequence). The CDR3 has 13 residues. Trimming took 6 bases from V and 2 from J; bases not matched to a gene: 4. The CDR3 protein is CASSPGQPYEQYF. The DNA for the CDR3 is TGTGCCAGTAGCCCGGGACAGCCCTACGAGCAGTACTTC.

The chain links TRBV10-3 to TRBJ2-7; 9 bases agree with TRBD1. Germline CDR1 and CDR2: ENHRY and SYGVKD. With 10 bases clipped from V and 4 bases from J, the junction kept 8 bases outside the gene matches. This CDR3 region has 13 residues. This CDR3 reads CATTGTGRYEQYF. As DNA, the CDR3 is TGTGCCACCACCGGGACAGGGCGGTACGAGCAGTACTTC.

The CDR3 loop reads CATSRGTEKLFF. In DNA form, the CDR3 reads TGTGCCACCAGCAGAGGGACAGAAAAACTGTTTTTT. The genes are TRBV15 and TRBJ1-4; a possible D gene is TRBD1 (5 bases). Looked up from germline, CDR1 is LNHNV and CDR2 is YYDKDF (reference sequence). The CDR3 runs to 12 residues. V was pared by 1 base and J by 8 bases, with 5 bases between. Combining the CDR3 with reference TRBV15 and TRBJ1-4 gives the whole variable domain DAMVIQNPRYQVTQFGKPVTLSCSQTLNHNVMYWYQQKSSQAPKLLFHYYDKDFNNEADTPDNFQSRRPNTSFCFLDIRSPGLGDTAMYLCATSRGTEKLFFGSGTQLSVL.

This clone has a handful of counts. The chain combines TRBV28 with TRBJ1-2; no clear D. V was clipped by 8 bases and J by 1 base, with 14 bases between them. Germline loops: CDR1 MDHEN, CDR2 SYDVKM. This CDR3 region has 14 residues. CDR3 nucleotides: TGTGCCAGCCTTGGGCAGTCCTTTAACTATGGCTACACCTTC. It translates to CASLGQSFNYGYTF.

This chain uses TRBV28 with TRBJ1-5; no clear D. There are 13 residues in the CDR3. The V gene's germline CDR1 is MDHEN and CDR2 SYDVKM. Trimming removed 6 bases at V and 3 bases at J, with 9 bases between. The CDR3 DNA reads TGTGCCAGCAGAGAGTCGATCAATCAGCCCCAGCATTTT. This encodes CASRESINQPQHF. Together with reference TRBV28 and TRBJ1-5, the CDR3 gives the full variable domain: DVKVTQSSRYLVKRTGEKVFLECVQDMDHENMFWYRQDPGLGLRLIYFSYDVKMKEKGDIPEGYSVSREKKERFSLILESASTNQTSMYLCASRESINQPQHFGDGTRLSIL.

Here the CDR3 reads CASSPTGTGGYEQYF. In DNA form, the CDR3 reads TGTGCCAGCAGCCCGACCGGGACAGGGGGCTACGAGCAGTACTTC. The chain employs TRBV11-2 and TRBJ2-7; 11 nucleotides agree with TRBD1. V was pared by 5 bases and J by 3 bases, with 6 bases of the junction left unmatched. Per the germline V gene, CDR1 is SGHAT and CDR2 is FQNNGV. The CDR3 has 15 residues.

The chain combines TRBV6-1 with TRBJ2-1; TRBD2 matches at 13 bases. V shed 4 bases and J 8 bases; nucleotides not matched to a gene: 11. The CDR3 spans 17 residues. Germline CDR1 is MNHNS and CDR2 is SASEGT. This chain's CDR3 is CASSGLLGLAGQDEQFF. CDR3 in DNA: TGTGCCAGCAGTGGACTACTGGGACTAGCGGGACAGGATGAGCAGTTCTTC.

Here the CDR3 DNA reads TGTGCCAGCTCACCCCGGACAGGTAACTCTGGGGCCAACGTCCTGACTTTC. Encoded protein: CASSPRTGNSGANVLTF. The rearrangement links TRBV18 to TRBJ2-6; 7 bases agree with TRBD1. The CDR3 loop spans 17 amino acids. With V trimmed by 3 bases and J by 0 bases, 5 bases remained unmatched. Per the germline V gene, CDR1 is KGHSH and CDR2 is LQKENI.

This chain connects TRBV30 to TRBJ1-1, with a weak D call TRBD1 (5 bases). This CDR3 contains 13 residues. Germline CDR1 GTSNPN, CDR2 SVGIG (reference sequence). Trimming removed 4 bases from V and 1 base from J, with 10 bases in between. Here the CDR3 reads CAWMGHTNTEAFF. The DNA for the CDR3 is TGTGCCTGGATGGGGCACACGAACACTGAAGCTTTCTTT.

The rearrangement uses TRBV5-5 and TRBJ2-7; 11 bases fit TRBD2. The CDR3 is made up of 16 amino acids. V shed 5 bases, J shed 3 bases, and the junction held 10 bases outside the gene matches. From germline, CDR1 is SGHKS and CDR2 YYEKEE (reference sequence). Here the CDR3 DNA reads TGTGCCAGCAGTCCCGTAGCTACTAGCGGGAGCTACGAGCAGTACTTC. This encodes CASSPVATSGSYEQYF. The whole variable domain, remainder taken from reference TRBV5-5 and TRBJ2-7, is DAGVTQSPTHLIKTRGQQVTLRCSPISGHKSVSWYQQVLGQGPQFIFQYYEKEERGRGNFPDRFSARQFPNYSSELNVNALLLGDSALYLCASSPVATSGSYEQYFGPGTRLTVT.

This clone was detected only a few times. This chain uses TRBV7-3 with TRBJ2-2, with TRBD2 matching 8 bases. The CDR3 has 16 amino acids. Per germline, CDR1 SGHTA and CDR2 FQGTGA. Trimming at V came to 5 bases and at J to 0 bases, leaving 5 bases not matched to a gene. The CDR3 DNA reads TGTGCCAGCAGCCCGCCGGGACTAGCGAACACCGGGGAGCTGTTTTTT. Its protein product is CASSPPGLANTGELFF.

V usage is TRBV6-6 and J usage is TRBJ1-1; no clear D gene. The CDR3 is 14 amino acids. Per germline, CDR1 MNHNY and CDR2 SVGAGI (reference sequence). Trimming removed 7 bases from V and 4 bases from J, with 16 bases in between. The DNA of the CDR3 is TGTGCCAGCACCTCGAAGGCATCGGGCACTGAAGCTTTCTTT. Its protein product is CASTSKASGTEAFF.

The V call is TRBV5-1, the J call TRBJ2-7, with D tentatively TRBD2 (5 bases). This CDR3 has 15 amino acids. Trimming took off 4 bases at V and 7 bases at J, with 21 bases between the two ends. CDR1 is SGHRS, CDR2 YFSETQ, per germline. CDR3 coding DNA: TGCGCCAGCAGCGCAACCGGGAACTCCCCTAGGGAGCAGTACTTC. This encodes CASSATGNSPREQYF.

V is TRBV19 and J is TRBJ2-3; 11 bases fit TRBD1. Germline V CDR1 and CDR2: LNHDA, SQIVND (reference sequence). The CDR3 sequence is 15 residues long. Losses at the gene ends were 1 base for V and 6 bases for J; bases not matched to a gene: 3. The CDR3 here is CASSIGTGGADTQYF. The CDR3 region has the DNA TGTGCCAGTAGTATAGGGACAGGGGGCGCGGATACGCAGTATTTT.

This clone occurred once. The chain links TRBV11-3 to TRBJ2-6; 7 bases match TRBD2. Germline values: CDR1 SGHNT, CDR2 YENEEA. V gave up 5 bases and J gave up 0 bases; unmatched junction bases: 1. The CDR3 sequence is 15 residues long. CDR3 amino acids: CASSRTSSGANVLTF. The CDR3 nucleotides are TGTGCCAGCAGCCGGACTAGCTCTGGGGCCAACGTCCTGACTTTC. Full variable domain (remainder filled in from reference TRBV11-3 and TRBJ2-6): EAGVVQSPRYKIIEKKQPVAFWCNPISGHNTLYWYLQNLGQGPELLIRYENEEAVDDSQLPKDRFSAERLKGVDSTLKIQPAELGDSAVYLCASSRTSSGANVLTFGAGSRLTVL.

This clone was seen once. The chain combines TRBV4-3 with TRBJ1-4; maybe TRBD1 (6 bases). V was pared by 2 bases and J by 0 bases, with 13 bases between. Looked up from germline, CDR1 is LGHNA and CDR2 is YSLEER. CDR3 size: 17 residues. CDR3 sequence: CASSQRVRQATNEKLFF. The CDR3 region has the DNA TGCGCCAGCAGCCAACGCGTCCGACAGGCAACTAATGAAAAACTGTTTTTT.

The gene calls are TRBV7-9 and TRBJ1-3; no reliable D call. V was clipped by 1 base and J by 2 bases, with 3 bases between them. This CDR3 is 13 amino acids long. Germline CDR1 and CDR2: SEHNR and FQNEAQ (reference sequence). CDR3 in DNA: TGTGCCAGCAGCTTAGATACTGGAAACACCATATATTTT. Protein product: CASSLDTGNTIYF. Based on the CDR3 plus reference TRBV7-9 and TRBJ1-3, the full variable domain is DTGVSQNPRHKITKRGQNVTFRCDPISEHNRLYWYRQTLGQGPEFLTYFQNEAQLEKSRLLSDRFSAERPKGSFSTLEIQRTEQGDSAMYLCASSLDTGNTIYFGEGSWLTVV.

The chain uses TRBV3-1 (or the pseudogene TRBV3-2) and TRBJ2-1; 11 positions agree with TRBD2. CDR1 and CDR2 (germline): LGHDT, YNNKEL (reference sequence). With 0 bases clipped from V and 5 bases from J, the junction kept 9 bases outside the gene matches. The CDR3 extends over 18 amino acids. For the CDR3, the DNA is TGTGCCAGCAGCCAAGAGAAACTAGCGGGAGTGGGAAACAATGAGCAGTTCTTC. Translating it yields CASSQEKLAGVGNNEQFF.

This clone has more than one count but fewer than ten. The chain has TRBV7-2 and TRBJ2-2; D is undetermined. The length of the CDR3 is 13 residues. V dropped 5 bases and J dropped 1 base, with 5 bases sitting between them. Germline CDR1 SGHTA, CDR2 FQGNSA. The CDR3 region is CASSPRNTGELFF. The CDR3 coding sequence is TGTGCCAGCAGCCCCAGGAACACCGGGGAGCTGTTTTTT.

The CDR3 sequence: CASSSRGQGPTWEKLFF. The CDR3 DNA is TGTGCCAGCAGCTCCCGTGGACAGGGCCCAACGTGGGAAAAACTGTTTTTT. The chain couples TRBV5-4 to TRBJ1-4; 8 bases are shared with TRBD1. V lost 3 bases to trimming and J lost 8 bases; unmatched junction nucleotides: 15. CDR1 is SGHNT, CDR2 YYREEE, per germline (reference sequence). The length of the CDR3 is 17 residues.

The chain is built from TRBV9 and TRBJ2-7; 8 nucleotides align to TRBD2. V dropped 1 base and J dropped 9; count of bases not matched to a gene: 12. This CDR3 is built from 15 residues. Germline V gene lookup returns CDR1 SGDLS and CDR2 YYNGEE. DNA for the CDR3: TGTGCCAGCAGCGTACTGAGCGGGAGCTCGGCGGTGCAGTACTTC. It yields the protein CASSVLSGSSAVQYF.

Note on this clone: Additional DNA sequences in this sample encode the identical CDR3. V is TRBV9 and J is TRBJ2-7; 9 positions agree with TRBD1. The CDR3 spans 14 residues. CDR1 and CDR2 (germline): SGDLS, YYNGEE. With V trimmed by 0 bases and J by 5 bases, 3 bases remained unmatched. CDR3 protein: CASSVADRGHEQYF. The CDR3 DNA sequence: TGTGCCAGCAGCGTAGCGGACAGGGGTCACGAGCAGTACTTC.

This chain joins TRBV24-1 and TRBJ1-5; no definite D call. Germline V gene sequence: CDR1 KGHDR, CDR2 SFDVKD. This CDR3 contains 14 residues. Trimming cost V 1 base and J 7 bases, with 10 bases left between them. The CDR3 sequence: CATSDLNSRQPQHF. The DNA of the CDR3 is TGTGCCACCAGTGATTTAAATAGTCGCCAGCCCCAGCATTTT.

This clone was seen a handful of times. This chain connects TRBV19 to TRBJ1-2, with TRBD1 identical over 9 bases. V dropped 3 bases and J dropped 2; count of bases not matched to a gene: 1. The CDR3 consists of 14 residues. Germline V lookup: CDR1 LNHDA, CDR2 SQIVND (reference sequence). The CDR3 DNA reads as TGTGCCAGTAGTATCGGACAGGGGAACTATGGCTACACCTTC. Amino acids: CASSIGQGNYGYTF. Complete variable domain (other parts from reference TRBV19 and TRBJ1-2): DGGITQSPKYLFRKEGQNVTLSCEQNLNHDAMYWYRQDPGQGLRLIYYSQIVNDFQKGDIAEGYSVSREKKESFPLTVTSAQKNPTAFYLCASSIGQGNYGYTFGSGTRLTVV.

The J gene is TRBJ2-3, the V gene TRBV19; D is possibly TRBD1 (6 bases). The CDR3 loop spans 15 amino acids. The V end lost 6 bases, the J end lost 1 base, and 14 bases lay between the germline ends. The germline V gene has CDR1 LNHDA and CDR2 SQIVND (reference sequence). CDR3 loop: CASSRGGSGTDTQYF. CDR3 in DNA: TGTGCCAGTAGCAGAGGGGGATCGGGCACAGATACGCAGTATTTT.

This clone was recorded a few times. The DNA for the CDR3 is TGCGCCAGCAGACGAAGAGCGGGGGGACTTCCCGCCTACAATGAGCAGTTCTTC. Protein: CASRRRAGGLPAYNEQFF. The chain has TRBV10-2 and TRBJ2-1, with TRBD2 matching over 9 bases. Germline V gene sequence: CDR1 WSHSY, CDR2 SAAADI. This CDR3 has 18 residues. Trimming removed 6 bases from V and 2 bases from J; junction bases left unmatched: 14.

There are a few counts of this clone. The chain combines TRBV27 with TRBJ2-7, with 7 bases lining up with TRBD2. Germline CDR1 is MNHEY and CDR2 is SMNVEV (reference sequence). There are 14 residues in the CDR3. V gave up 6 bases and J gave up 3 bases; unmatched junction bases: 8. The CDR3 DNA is TGTGCCAGCAGAAAAGCGGGATCCAGCTACGAGCAGTACTTC. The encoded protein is CASRKAGSSYEQYF.